This T cell receptor (beta chain) was documented in a study of cytomegalovirus exposure and HLA in healthy donors. This clone was observed a few times. Use of 60 Vbeta and 13 Jbeta primers characterized the PCR. Here immunoSEQ multiplex PCR was the method, and the copy in TCRdb shows in-frame clones only, minus some. The table lists 90,000 to 150,000 clones, 77% of them singletons, with 9.5% to 13% in the top ten. V lost 0 bases, J lost 5 bases, and 7 bases lay in between. There are 13 residues in the CDR3. From germline, CDR1 is LGHNA and CDR2 YSLEER. The specimen sequenced was PBMCs. The chain recombines TRBV4-3 with TRBJ1-2, with D uncertain. The sequence was collected from a man aged 35 to 55 in good health and CMV-seropositive. CDR3 amino acids: CASSQDTNYGYTF. DNA of the CDR3: TGCGCCAGCAGCCAAGATACAAATTATGGCTACACCTTC.